This entry concerns a single T cell receptor (beta chain). CDR3 length: 15 amino acids. The germline gives CDR1 SGHVS, CDR2 FQNEAQ. The V end lost 1 base, the J end lost 5 bases, and 15 bases lay between the germline ends. These data are taken from a study of blood T cell repertoires in COVID-19. Study at large: There were acute and convalescent COVID-19 samples, and they came from the United States, Italy and Spain. In each case, the material was cDNA or gDNA derived from T cells, B-cell-depleted T cells, or PBMCs.

Recruits, aged roughly 18 to 90 years, lived in 24 US areas. Data came from immunoSEQ multiplex PCR; TCRdb stores just in-frame clones and leaves some out. The profile shows about 240,000 clones, about nine tenths of them singletons. Sequencing was done on a sample of PBMCs or T cells enriched from blood (not recorded which). This sequence joins TRBV7-8 and TRBJ2-7, with D possibly TRBD1 on 6 matching bases. The origin of this receptor is a woman aged 25 to 39 with acute COVID-19. The CDR3 bases are TGTGCCAGCAGCTTAGACCCCGGGACATTGGACGAGCAGTACTTC. It yields the protein CASSLDPGTLDEQYF.